The 14 T cell receptor beta chains presented below share a single source sample, sequenced in a study of STAT5B mutations in CD4+ large granular lymphocyte leukemia. Using immunoSEQ multiplex PCR, the repertoire was profiled, and TCRdb retains in-frame clones only, with some absent. Here the sample spans some 8,200 clones, roughly 91% being singletons. Material for sequencing was PBMCs. These receptors all stem from a woman between 65 and 79 years old with CD4+ T-cell large granular lymphocyte leukemia.

The V gene is TRBV28, the J gene TRBJ1-2, with D unclear. This CDR3 is built from 14 residues. Germline CDR1 MDHEN, CDR2 SYDVKM. Trimming took 6 bases from V and 4 from J, leaving 15 bases between them. The CDR3 DNA follows: TGTGCCAGCAGCCAGGACGGCCAAATCTATGGCTACACCTTC. This gives the protein CASSQDGQIYGYTF.

On this clone itself: Other nucleotide sequences in the sample specify the same CDR3. The V call is TRBV25-1, the J call TRBJ2-3; D possibly uses TRBD1 or TRBD2 (5 bases each). The V end lost 1 base, the J end lost 0 bases, and 11 bases lay between the germline ends. The CDR3 spans 16 residues. Germline CDR1 is MGHDK and CDR2 is SYGVNS. In DNA form, the CDR3 reads TGTGCCAGCAGTGAATTACGGGGCGCTAGCACAGATACGCAGTATTTT. Its protein product is CASSELRGASTDTQYF.

The genes are TRBV7-3 and TRBJ2-5, with 9 bases identical to TRBD1. TRBJ2-7 explains the end of the DNA better; the J call may be wrong. The CDR3 has 14 residues. Germline V gene data show CDR1 as SGHTA and CDR2 as FQGTGA. The CDR3: CASSLGTGNYEQYF. DNA of the CDR3: TGTGCCAGCAGCTTAGGGACAGGGAACTACGAGCAGTACTTC.

V is TRBV29-1 and J is TRBJ2-7; 7 bases are a match to TRBD1. J was trimmed by 3 bases and V by 7 bases; bases with no gene match: 3. CDR1 and CDR2 (germline): SQVTM, ANQGSEA. This CDR3 spans 11 amino acids. As DNA, the CDR3 is TGCAGCGGAGGGGACAGCTACGAGCAGTACTTC. It yields the protein CSGGDSYEQYF.

The chain couples TRBV5-1 to TRBJ2-2; a possible D gene is TRBD2 (6 bases). The CDR3 covers 15 residues. V lost 4 bases and J 5 bases, leaving 15 bases between the germline ends. Germline values: CDR1 SGHRS, CDR2 YFSETQ. The DNA of the CDR3 is TGCGCCAGCAGCGCCGCGGGACTTGGAACCGGGGAGCTGTTTTTT. Translation gives CASSAAGLGTGELFF.

The J gene is TRBJ2-7, the V gene TRBV10-2, with D unclear. This CDR3 has 11 amino acids. The V gene lost 6 bases and the J gene lost 6 bases, with 9 bases spanning the gap. The germline V gene encodes CDR1 WSHSY and CDR2 SAAADI. CDR3 DNA sequence: TGCGCCAGCAGGAACTTAGGCGAGCAGTACTTC. This codes for CASRNLGEQYF.

The gene calls are TRBV9 and TRBJ2-1, with 9 bases fitting TRBD1. This CDR3 spans 19 amino acids. Losses at the gene ends were 4 bases for V and 5 bases for J; bases not matched to a gene: 19. The V gene's germline CDR1 is SGDLS and CDR2 YYNGEE. The CDR3 DNA sequence: TGTGCCAGCAGCCTAGAGGCGGGACAGGGATTAAGGTACGACAATGAGCAGTTCTTC. The encoded protein is CASSLEAGQGLRYDNEQFF.

V is TRBV27 and J is TRBJ1-1, with 7 bases fitting TRBD1. Trimming cost V 5 bases and J 5 bases; bases outside gene matches: 14. Looked up from germline, CDR1 is MNHEY and CDR2 is SMNVEV (reference sequence). The CDR3 loop spans 16 amino acids. CDR3 DNA: TGTGCCAGCAGTCTGTCCCCACAGGGGCGAGGTACTGAAGCTTTCTTT. Amino acid sequence: CASSLSPQGRGTEAFF.

In DNA form, the CDR3 reads TGTGCCAGTAGTCTTGGGGGAGGCAGGGGCTATGGCTACACCTTC. As protein: CASSLGGGRGYGYTF. This chain connects TRBV19 to TRBJ1-2, with D possibly TRBD1 on 6 matching bases. The CDR3 contains 15 residues. Germline loops: CDR1 LNHDA, CDR2 SQIVND (reference sequence). V was pared by 5 bases and J by 4 bases, with 17 bases between.

The V call is TRBV7-9, the J call TRBJ2-3, with 10 positions matching TRBD1. Germline lookup yields CDR1 SEHNR and CDR2 FQNEAQ (reference sequence). This CDR3 is 16 amino acids long. The trim removed 5 bases at V and 6 bases at J, leaving 11 bases unmatched. CDR3 coding DNA: TGTGCCAGCAGCCCTTCCGACAGGGGGCTTTTCGATACGCAGTATTTT. Translating it yields CASSPSDRGLFDTQYF.

The V and J genes are TRBV10-1 and TRBJ2-4; D perhaps matches TRBD1 (6 bases). V lost 4 bases to trimming and J lost 1 base, with 26 bases between them. The CDR3 length is 20 residues. The germline CDR1 and CDR2 sequences are WNHNN and SYGVQD (reference sequence). The CDR3 sequence is CASSGGRDTRDRAAKNIQYF. CDR3 nucleotides: TGCGCCAGCAGTGGAGGCCGGGACACCCGGGATAGGGCGGCCAAAAACATTCAGTACTTC.

V gene TRBV5-1 combines with J gene TRBJ2-5; TRBD2 matches at 9 bases. This CDR3 contains 16 residues. The V segment lost 0 bases and the J segment 3 bases; nucleotides outside the gene matches: 6. Germline loops: CDR1 SGHRS, CDR2 YFSETQ. CDR3 sequence reads: CASSLAGLAGKETQYF. The CDR3 DNA reads TGCGCCAGCAGCTTGGCCGGGCTAGCGGGAAAAGAGACCCAGTACTTC.

The rearrangement joins TRBV7-9 to TRBJ2-6, with D perhaps TRBD1 (7 bases). CDR1 SEHNR and CDR2 FQNEAQ come from the germline V gene (reference sequence). V was cut by 8 bases and J by 0 bases, with 17 bases left in between. The CDR3 is 17 amino acids. CDR3 sequence reads: CASRRDRSFSGANVLTF. CDR3 nucleotide sequence: TGTGCCAGCCGGAGGGACAGAAGCTTCTCTGGGGCCAACGTCCTGACTTTC.

This rearrangement joins TRBV6-4 to TRBJ2-3; the D gene is possibly TRBD2 (6 bases). The CDR3 is 11 amino acids. V was shortened by 6 bases and J by 5 bases, with 6 bases between the two germline ends. Germline CDR1 MRHNA, CDR2 SNTAGT. The CDR3 spells CASRGGDTQYF. CDR3 coding DNA: TGTGCCAGCAGGGGGGGAGATACGCAGTATTTT.